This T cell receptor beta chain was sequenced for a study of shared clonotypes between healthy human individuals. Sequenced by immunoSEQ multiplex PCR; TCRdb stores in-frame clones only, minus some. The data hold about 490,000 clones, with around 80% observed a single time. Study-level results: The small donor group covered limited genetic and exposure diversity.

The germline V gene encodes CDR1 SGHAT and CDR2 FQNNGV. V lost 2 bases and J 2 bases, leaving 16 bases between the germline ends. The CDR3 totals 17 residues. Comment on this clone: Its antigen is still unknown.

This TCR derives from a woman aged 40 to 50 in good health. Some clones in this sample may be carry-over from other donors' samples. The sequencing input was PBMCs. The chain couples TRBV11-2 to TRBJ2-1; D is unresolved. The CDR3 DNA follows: TGTGCCAGCAGCTTACTGGGTCTGACTGCGGCCTACAATGAGCAGTTCTTC. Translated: CASSLLGLTAAYNEQFF.